Each of the 28 T cell receptor beta chains below was sequenced from the same sample in a study of OX40 agonist ivuxolimab in advanced cancers. Libraries were prepared by immunoSEQ multiplex PCR; TCRdb keeps only in-frame clonotypes and omits some of them. This sample has about 100,000 clones, with roughly 90% found just once. The sequencing here drew on CD4+ or CD8+ T cells sorted from blood, taken in a trial of the OX40 agonist ivuxolimab. Receptors originate from an adult with an advanced solid tumor such as melanoma, head and neck, liver or kidney cancer.

The chain recombines TRBV9 with TRBJ2-5; TRBD1 might be the D (5 bases). The CDR3 has 13 residues. Trimming took off 3 bases at V and 4 bases at J, with 10 bases between the two ends. The germline CDR1 and CDR2 sequences are SGDLS and YYNGEE. The CDR3 coding sequence is TGTGCCAGCAGCGAGACAGTTTCAGAGACCCAGTACTTC. It is translated as CASSETVSETQYF.

In regard to this clone: Other nucleotide sequences from this sample produce the same CDR3. This chain uses TRBV7-3 with TRBJ2-6, with a tentative D call TRBD1 (5 bases). Germline lookup yields CDR1 SGHTA and CDR2 FQGTGA. There are 15 residues in the CDR3. Between the trimmed V and J ends, which lost 5 bases and 1 base, there was a span of 9 bases. The CDR3 DNA reads TGTGCCAGCAGCCTCACAGGATCTGGGGCCAACGTCCTGACTTTC. This codes for CASSLTGSGANVLTF.

The chain links TRBV10-3 to TRBJ2-2, with unresolved D. The CDR3 covers 12 residues. V lost 0 bases and J lost 6, with 2 bases in between. Germline assignment: CDR1 ENHRY and CDR2 SYGVKD. The CDR3 DNA follows: TGTGCCATCAGTGAGTCTGCCGGGGAGCTGTTTTTT. Protein: CAISESAGELFF.

This chain connects TRBV28 to TRBJ1-2; a possible D gene is TRBD1 (5 bases). The CDR3 contains 15 residues. The V end was cut by 3 bases, the J end by 4 bases, with 15 bases between. Germline V CDR1 and CDR2: MDHEN, SYDVKM. CDR3 coding DNA: TGTGCCAGCAGTTTCAACTGGGGCGCTGGCTATGGCTACACCTTC. Its protein is CASSFNWGAGYGYTF.

Written as DNA, the CDR3 is TGTGCCAGCCAGAGCTTAGCGGGAATCGGCAATGAGCAGTTCTTC. Protein product: CASQSLAGIGNEQFF. V gene TRBV6-1 combines with J gene TRBJ2-1, with 8 bases aligning to TRBD2. Germline CDR1 is MNHNS and CDR2 is SASEGT. Trimming took 8 bases from V and 6 from J; bases not matched to a gene: 12. The CDR3 sequence is 15 residues long.

The chain combines TRBV7-2 with TRBJ2-7; 14 nucleotides agree with TRBD2. This CDR3 has 16 residues. J was trimmed by 3 bases and V by 1 base; bases with no gene match: 2. Germline lookup yields CDR1 SGHTA and CDR2 FQGNSA. This chain's CDR3 is CASSLGGTSGSYEQYF. DNA for the CDR3: TGTGCCAGCAGCTTAGGCGGGACTAGCGGGAGCTACGAGCAGTACTTC. Full variable domain (missing parts from reference TRBV7-2 and TRBJ2-7): GAGVSQSPSNKVTEKGKDVELRCDPISGHTALYWYRQSLGQGLEFLIYFQGNSAPDKSGLPSDRFSAERTGGSVSTLTIQRTQQEDSAVYLCASSLGGTSGSYEQYFGPGTRLTVT.

This clone was recorded once. V usage is TRBV7-5 and J usage is TRBJ2-3; TRBD2 is the table's D call, not checked against the DNA. TRBV7-5 is tagged as a pseudogene. The length of the CDR3 is 15 residues. CDR3 residues: CARSTRLAGTDTQYF. CDR3 in DNA: TGTGCCAGAAGCACCCGACTAGCGGGCACAGATACGCAGTATTTT.

The chain links TRBV19 to TRBJ2-6; D possibly uses TRBD1 or TRBD2 (7 bases each). The V gene lost 6 bases and the J gene lost 0 bases, with 15 bases spanning the gap. Germline assignment: CDR1 LNHDA and CDR2 SQIVND (reference sequence). This CDR3 has 17 amino acids. In DNA, the CDR3 is TGTGCCAGTAGACGACAGGGAGGGGGCTCTGGGGCCAACGTCCTGACTTTC. Encoded protein: CASRRQGGGSGANVLTF.

V usage is TRBV11-3 and J usage is TRBJ2-7; 9 bases fit TRBD2. The CDR3 is made up of 14 amino acids. CDR1 is SGHNT and CDR2 is YENEEA in the germline V gene. V lost 2 bases to trimming and J lost 5 bases; unmatched junction nucleotides: 4. This CDR3 reads CASSLQAGGDEQYF. DNA of the CDR3: TGTGCCAGCAGCTTACAGGCGGGAGGGGACGAGCAGTACTTC.

This chain links TRBV28 with TRBJ1-1, with D unresolved. There are 15 residues in the CDR3. Per germline, CDR1 MDHEN and CDR2 SYDVKM. Trimming pared 3 bases from V and 1 base from J, leaving 12 bases between. The CDR3 bases are TGTGCCAGCAGTTTTTTAGGGAGGGAGAACACTGAAGCTTTCTTT. It is translated as CASSFLGRENTEAFF.

The V and J genes are TRBV29-1 and TRBJ2-1, with 14 bases matching TRBD2. The CDR3 is 17 residues long. In germline, CDR1 is SQVTM, CDR2 ANQGSEA. Trimming removed 6 bases from V and 6 bases from J; junction bases left unmatched: 13. CDR3 region: CSVARLAGGPRVNEQFF. In nucleotides, the CDR3 is TGCAGCGTCGCTAGACTAGCGGGAGGGCCTAGGGTCAATGAGCAGTTCTTC.

The chain combines TRBV19 with TRBJ2-7; 13 bases are a match to TRBD2. This CDR3 has 14 residues. V lost 7 bases to trimming and J lost 3 bases; unmatched junction nucleotides: 3. Germline CDR1 and CDR2: LNHDA and SQIVND (reference sequence). This CDR3 is CASMRTSGSYEQYF. CDR3 in DNA: TGTGCCAGTATGCGGACTAGCGGGAGCTACGAGCAGTACTTC.

The gene calls are TRBV5-1 and TRBJ2-2; possible D gene TRBD1, 6 bases. CDR3 length: 17 residues. Germline CDR1 SGHRS, CDR2 YFSETQ. The V and J ends lost 0 bases and 0 bases respectively, with 12 bases between them. CDR3 protein: CASSLGHRDANTGELFF. Written as DNA, the CDR3 is TGCGCCAGCAGCTTGGGGCACAGGGACGCGAACACCGGGGAGCTGTTTTTT.

The V call is TRBV5-8, the J call TRBJ1-2; D is uncertain. This CDR3 contains 16 residues. Per germline, CDR1 SGHTS and CDR2 YDEGEE. V was trimmed by 2 bases and J by 0 bases, leaving 14 bases between them. CDR3 nucleotide sequence: TGTGCCAGCAGCTTAGTTCGTCGGGGATCTAACTATGGCTACACCTTC. This gives the protein CASSLVRRGSNYGYTF.

The chain has TRBV15 and TRBJ2-1, with 7 bases identical to TRBD1. The V gene end was trimmed by 0 bases and the J gene end by 7 bases; junction bases not matched to a gene: 6. CDR1 is LNHNV, CDR2 YYDKDF, per germline (reference sequence). This CDR3 has 15 amino acids. The CDR3 nucleotides read TGTGCCACCAGCAGAGAACCGACAGGGCGGAATGAGCAGTTCTTC. Amino acids: CATSREPTGRNEQFF.

V is TRBV18 and J is TRBJ2-1, with 8 bases that match TRBD1. The ends lost 3 bases at V and 8 bases at J; junction bases unmatched: 9. The CDR3 extends over 15 amino acids. Germline V CDR1 and CDR2: KGHSH, LQKENI. CDR3 nucleotides: TGTGCCAGCTCACCCCGTGCTACAGGGGGTTATGAGCAGTTCTTC. Translation: CASSPRATGGYEQFF.

V gene TRBV15 combines with J gene TRBJ2-3; D gene uncertain. The CDR3 covers 13 residues. Trimming pared 2 bases from V and 4 bases from J, leaving 7 bases between. CDR1 and CDR2 (germline): LNHNV, YYDKDF (reference sequence). The CDR3 reads CATSRPTPDTQYF. In DNA form, the CDR3 reads TGTGCCACCAGCAGACCCACTCCAGATACGCAGTATTTT. Complete variable domain (other parts from reference TRBV15 and TRBJ2-3): DAMVIQNPRYQVTQFGKPVTLSCSQTLNHNVMYWYQQKSSQAPKLLFHYYDKDFNNEADTPDNFQSRRPNTSFCFLDIRSPGLGDTAMYLCATSRPTPDTQYFGPGTRLTVL.

The chain uses TRBV5-6 and TRBJ2-3; 9 nucleotides agree with TRBD1. CDR3 length: 18 residues. The germline gives CDR1 SGHDT, CDR2 YYEEEE. J lost 0 bases, V lost 0 bases, and 8 bases had no gene match. CDR3 residues: CASSLGDRARFSTDTQYF. The CDR3 nucleotides read TGTGCCAGCAGCTTGGGGGACAGGGCCAGGTTTAGCACAGATACGCAGTATTTT.

This chain connects TRBV23-1 to TRBJ2-7; the D is unclear. TRBV23-1 falls under the ORF class, with uncertain function. Trimming stripped 0 bases from V and 3 bases from J, with 18 bases between. The CDR3 loop spans 17 amino acids. Here the CDR3 reads CASSQSAGWFSLYEQYF. Written as DNA, the CDR3 is TGCGCCAGCAGTCAATCAGCCGGGTGGTTCAGTCTCTACGAGCAGTACTTC.

This chain uses TRBV5-6 with TRBJ2-7; 10 bases are shared with TRBD2. Germline CDR1 is SGHDT and CDR2 is YYEEEE. V shed 0 bases, J shed 4 bases, and the junction held 7 bases outside the gene matches. This CDR3 contains 16 residues. CDR3 residues: CASSLAPSGSIYEQYF. CDR3 DNA: TGTGCCAGCAGCTTGGCGCCTAGCGGGAGTATTTACGAGCAGTACTTC.

The chain couples TRBV28 to TRBJ1-2; 9 bases map to TRBD1. Trimming took 6 bases from V and 3 from J; bases not matched to a gene: 5. Germline loops: CDR1 MDHEN, CDR2 SYDVKM. This CDR3 is 14 amino acids long. The CDR3 protein is CASSSGQGYYGYTF. DNA for the CDR3: TGTGCCAGCAGCTCCGGACAGGGGTACTATGGCTACACCTTC.

V gene TRBV7-3 combines with J gene TRBJ1-1; D ambiguous. CDR1 is SGHTA, CDR2 FQGTGA, per germline. The CDR3 length is 15 residues. The V end was cut by 1 base, the J end by 0 bases, with 9 bases between. This CDR3 reads CASSLISGLNTEAFF. In nucleotides, the CDR3 is TGTGCCAGCAGCTTAATATCGGGCTTGAACACTGAAGCTTTCTTT.

The chain uses TRBV14 and TRBJ2-7; 8 nucleotides line up with TRBD2. Germline loops: CDR1 SGHDN, CDR2 FVKESK. The CDR3 sequence is 14 residues long. With 2 bases clipped from V and 3 bases from J, the junction kept 3 bases outside the gene matches. The DNA for the CDR3 is TGTGCCAGCAGCCAAAAACTAGCGGTCTACGAGCAGTACTTC. It yields the protein CASSQKLAVYEQYF.

The V call is TRBV5-1, the J call TRBJ2-3; 9 bases map to TRBD1. Trimming cost V 0 bases and J 5 bases; bases outside gene matches: 4. Germline CDR1 and CDR2: SGHRS and YFSETQ. This CDR3 has 15 residues. The CDR3 reads CASSLGDRERDTQYF. Written as DNA, the CDR3 is TGCGCCAGCAGCTTGGGGGACAGGGAGAGAGATACGCAGTATTTT.

This rearrangement joins TRBV28 to TRBJ2-2; 8 nucleotides align to TRBD2. Germline V gene data show CDR1 as MDHEN and CDR2 as SYDVKM. This CDR3 comprises 15 residues. V was clipped by 4 bases and J by 6 bases; unmatched bases: 7. CDR3 DNA sequence: TGTGCCAGCAGTTCTGCGGGGGGCGCCCCCGGGGAGCTGTTTTTT. Its protein is CASSSAGGAPGELFF.

CDR3 residues: CASSQQGRLAGNTGELFF. CDR3 DNA sequence: TGTGCCAGCAGCCAACAGGGTCGACTAGCGGGTAACACCGGGGAGCTGTTTTTT. V gene TRBV13 combines with J gene TRBJ2-2; 10 bases map to TRBD2. CDR1 PRHDT and CDR2 FYEKMQ come from the germline V gene (reference sequence). This CDR3 spans 18 amino acids. V shed 5 bases and J 2 bases; nucleotides not matched to a gene: 11.

The chain carries TRBV5-8 and TRBJ2-5; D is perhaps TRBD1 (5 bases). There are 14 residues in the CDR3. Germline V gene sequence: CDR1 SGHTS, CDR2 YDEGEE. The ends were cut back, 1 base at V and 4 bases at J, with 11 bases in the middle. In DNA, the CDR3 is TGTGCCAGCAGCTTGCGGGCGCAGGGAGAGACCCAGTACTTC. Translating it yields CASSLRAQGETQYF.

V is TRBV5-6 and J is TRBJ2-7, with TRBD2 as a possible D gene (6 bases). This CDR3 is 14 amino acids long. V lost 4 bases to trimming and J lost 2 bases, with 13 bases between them. Per germline, CDR1 SGHDT and CDR2 YYEEEE. The CDR3 is CASSGAGRTYEQYF. CDR3 coding DNA: TGTGCCAGCAGCGGGGCGGGGCGGACCTACGAGCAGTACTTC.